This T cell receptor (beta chain) was sequenced for a study of blood T cell repertoires in COVID-19. Overall study: Both acute and convalescent COVID-19 samples were obtained from the United States, Italy and Spain. PBMCs, B-cell-depleted T cells, or T cells provided the cDNA or gDNA that made up the material.

Sequenced by immunoSEQ multiplex PCR; TCRdb stores in-frame clones only, minus some. The sample yields more than 150,000 clones, more than 75% seen once. There are 16 residues in the CDR3. Losses at the gene ends were 0 bases for V and 6 bases for J; bases not matched to a gene: 8. Germline V gives CDR1 SQVTM, CDR2 ANQGSEA. This TCR was recovered from a woman between 18 and 30 years old who had recovered from COVID-19. The sample consisted of peripheral blood. This chain connects TRBV29-1 to TRBJ2-1; 10 bases match TRBD2. The CDR3 reads CSVEEFTSGEINEQFF. DNA of the CDR3: TGCAGCGTTGAAGAGTTTACTAGCGGGGAAATCAATGAGCAGTTCTTC.